The 7 T cell receptor beta chains below come from one sample, sequenced in a study of blood T cell repertoires in COVID-19. Libraries were prepared by immunoSEQ multiplex PCR; TCRdb keeps only in-frame clonotypes and omits some of them. The table shows roughly 170,000 clones, with roughly nine tenths occurring only once. Input material: peripheral blood. These receptors were taken from a man between 65 and 79 years old with active or convalescent COVID-19.

This clone came up once. V is TRBV18 and J is TRBJ1-6, with a possible D match to TRBD1 (6 bases). CDR1 is KGHSH and CDR2 is LQKENI in the germline V gene. V lost 6 bases and J lost 4, with 22 bases in between. The CDR3 spans 18 residues. In DNA form, the CDR3 reads TGTGCCAGCTCGGCGCCCGGACAGTCGGCCCGTTATAATTCACCCCTCCACTTT. This gives the protein CASSAPGQSARYNSPLHF. The whole variable domain, filled in from reference TRBV18 and TRBJ1-6, reads NAGVMQNPRHLVRRRGQEARLRCSPMKGHSHVYWYRQLPEEGLKFMVYLQKENIIDESGMPKERFSAEFPKEGPSILRIQQVVRGDSAAYFCASSAPGQSARYNSPLHFGNGTRLTVT.

The chain couples TRBV11-2 to TRBJ1-5; D is possibly TRBD1 (5 bases). The CDR3 runs 15 residues. The V end lost 1 base, the J end lost 1 base, and 8 bases lay between the germline ends. Germline V CDR1 and CDR2: SGHAT, FQNNGV. This CDR3 reads CASSLAHRSNQPQHF. Here the CDR3 DNA reads TGTGCCAGCAGCTTAGCCCACAGGAGCAATCAGCCCCAGCATTTT. Drawing the rest from reference TRBV11-2 and TRBJ1-5, the complete variable domain is EAGVAQSPRYKIIEKRQSVAFWCNPISGHATLYWYQQILGQGPKLLIQFQNNGVVDDSQLPKDRFSAERLKGVDSTLKIQPAKLEDSAVYLCASSLAHRSNQPQHFGDGTRLSIL.

This chain links TRBV11-2 with TRBJ1-2; D remains unclear. The ends were cut back, 1 base at V and 4 bases at J, with 13 bases in the middle. This CDR3 is built from 15 residues. Germline V gives CDR1 SGHAT, CDR2 FQNNGV. The CDR3: CASSLVPGLSYGYTF. For the CDR3, the DNA is TGTGCCAGCAGCTTAGTACCCGGGTTGAGCTATGGCTACACCTTC.

The chain carries TRBV18 and TRBJ1-3, with D unresolved. The CDR3 contains 15 residues. Deletions cut 3 bases from V and 3 bases from J, with 12 bases between. CDR1 is KGHSH and CDR2 is LQKENI in the germline V gene. CDR3 sequence reads: CASSPRTSFGNTIYF. In DNA form, the CDR3 reads TGTGCCAGCTCACCTCGAACTTCGTTTGGAAACACCATATATTTT.

J is TRBJ1-2 and V is TRBV6-5; 7 nucleotides agree with TRBD1. From germline, CDR1 is MNHEY and CDR2 SVGAGI. The junction had 6 bases not matched to a gene; V was cut back by 2 bases and J by 6 bases. CDR3 length equals 14 residues. The CDR3 DNA follows: TGTGCCAGCAGTTACAACGGACAGGAGAATGGCTACACCTTC. This sequence encodes CASSYNGQENGYTF.

The CDR3: CASRQDRGSGNTIYF. Here the CDR3 DNA reads TGTGCCAGCAGACAAGACAGGGGCTCTGGAAACACCATATATTTT. The chain is built from TRBV6-5 and TRBJ1-3, with 8 bases fitting TRBD1. This CDR3 is built from 15 residues. In germline, CDR1 is MNHEY, CDR2 SVGAGI. V gave up 6 bases and J gave up 0 bases; unmatched junction bases: 4.

V and J are TRBV7-6 and TRBJ2-7; 9 bases are shared with TRBD1. The CDR3 has 15 amino acids. The ends lost 4 bases at V and 1 base at J; junction bases unmatched: 5. Germline CDR1 reads SGHVS; CDR2 reads FNYEAQ. The CDR3, as DNA: TGTGCCAGCAGCTATCTACAGGGGGCATCCTACGAGCAGTACTTC. As protein: CASSYLQGASYEQYF.